The T cell receptor beta chain described here comes from a study of T cells after yellow fever vaccination. Turning to the study itself: In the case of low-cell-number fractions, SMART-Seq v4 Ultra Low Input was used for preparation. Findings and limits, study-wide: A large majority of primary-vaccination clones showed up again after the booster (approximately 96% CD4, around 90% CD8). The appearance of a small share of clonotypes in both CD4 and CD8 compartments was observed. Researchers cautioned that FACS-sorted repertoires could harbor abundant clonotypes contaminating from the bulk population.

Points on this clonotype: The antigen remains unidentified.

The CDR3 contains 15 residues. The germline V gene encodes CDR1 SGHVS and CDR2 FNYEAQ. V was clipped by 5 bases and J by 7 bases, with 17 bases between them. TCRdb ran MiXCR on the 5' RACE reads and lists one entry per CDR3 protein. This sample carries a few hundred thousand distinct CDR3 sequences, 8.7% of them seen once, and the ten largest clones take approximately 18%. The TCR comes from a man between 18 and 35 years old who received the YFV17D yellow fever vaccine. V usage is TRBV7-6 and J usage is TRBJ1-4; no firm D call. The sequencing used PBMCs, collected on the day of the first yellow fever vaccination. The CDR3 reads CASSPRTASGEKLFF. The CDR3, as DNA: TGTGCCAGCAGCCCCAGGACCGCTTCGGGTGAAAAACTGTTTTTT. Full variable domain (outside the CDR3, taken from reference TRBV7-6 and TRBJ1-4): GAGVSQSPRYKVTKRGQDVALRCDPISGHVSLYWYRQALGQGPEFLTYFNYEAQQDKSGLPNDRFSAERPEGSISTLTIQRTEQRDSAMYRCASSPRTASGEKLFFGSGTQLSVL.